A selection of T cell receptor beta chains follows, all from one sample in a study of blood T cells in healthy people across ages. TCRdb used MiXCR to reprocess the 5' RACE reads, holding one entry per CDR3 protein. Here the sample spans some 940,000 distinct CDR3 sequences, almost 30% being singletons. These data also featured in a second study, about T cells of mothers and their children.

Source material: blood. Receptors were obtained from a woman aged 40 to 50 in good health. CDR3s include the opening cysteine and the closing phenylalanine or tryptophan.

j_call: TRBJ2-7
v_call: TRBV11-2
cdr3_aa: CASSLDRWEQYF

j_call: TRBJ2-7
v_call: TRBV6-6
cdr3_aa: CVSSYLGLAVPYEQYF

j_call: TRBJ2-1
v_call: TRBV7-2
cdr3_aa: CASSLGFSGGAYNEQFF

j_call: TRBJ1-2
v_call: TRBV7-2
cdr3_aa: CASSLTGGHQGYDYTF

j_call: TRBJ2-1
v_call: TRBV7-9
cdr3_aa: CASSFLTGSEQFF

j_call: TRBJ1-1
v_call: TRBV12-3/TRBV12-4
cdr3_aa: CASSFPSVNTEAFF

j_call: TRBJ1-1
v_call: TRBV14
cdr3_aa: CASSPYGVRANTEAFF

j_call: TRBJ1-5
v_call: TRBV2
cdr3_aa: CASTDTAHNQPQHF

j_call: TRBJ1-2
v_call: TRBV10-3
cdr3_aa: CAISDGQGAFNYGYTF

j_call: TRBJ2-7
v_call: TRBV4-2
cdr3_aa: CASSRIAGLSYEQYF

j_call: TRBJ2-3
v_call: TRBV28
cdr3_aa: CASSLTAVLSTDTQYF

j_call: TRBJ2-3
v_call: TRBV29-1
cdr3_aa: CSVAGQLAGGSTDTQYF

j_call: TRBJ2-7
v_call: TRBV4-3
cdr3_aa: CASSQVGTGPYEQYF

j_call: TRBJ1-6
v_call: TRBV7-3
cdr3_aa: CASSLTSGGYSPLHF